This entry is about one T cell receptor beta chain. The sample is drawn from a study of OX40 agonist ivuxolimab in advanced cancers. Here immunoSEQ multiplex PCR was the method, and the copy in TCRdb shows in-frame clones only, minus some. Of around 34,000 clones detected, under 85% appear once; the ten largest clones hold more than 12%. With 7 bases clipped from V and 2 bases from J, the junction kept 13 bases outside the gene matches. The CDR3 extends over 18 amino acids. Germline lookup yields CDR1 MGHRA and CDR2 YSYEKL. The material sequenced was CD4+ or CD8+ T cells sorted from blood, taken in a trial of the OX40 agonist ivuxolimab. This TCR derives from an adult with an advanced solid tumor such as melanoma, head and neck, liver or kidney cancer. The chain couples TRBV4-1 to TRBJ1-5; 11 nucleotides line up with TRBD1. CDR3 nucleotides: TGCGCCAGCACTCTTGTCCCGGGACAGGGGGTCGGCAATCAGCCCCAGCATTTT. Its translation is CASTLVPGQGVGNQPQHF.